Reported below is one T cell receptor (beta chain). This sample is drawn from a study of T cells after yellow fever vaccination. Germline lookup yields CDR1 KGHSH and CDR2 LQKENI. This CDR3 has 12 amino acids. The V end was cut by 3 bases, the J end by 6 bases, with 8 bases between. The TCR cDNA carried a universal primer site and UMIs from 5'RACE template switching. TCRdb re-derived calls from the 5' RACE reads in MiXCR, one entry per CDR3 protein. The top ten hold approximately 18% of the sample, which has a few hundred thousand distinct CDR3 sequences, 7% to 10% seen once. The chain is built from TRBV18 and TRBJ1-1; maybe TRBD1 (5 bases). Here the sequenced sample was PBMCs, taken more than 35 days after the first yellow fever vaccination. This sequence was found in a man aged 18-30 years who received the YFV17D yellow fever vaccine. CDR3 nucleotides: TGTGCCAGCTCACCGGGACGATCTGAAGCTTTCTTT. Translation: CASSPGRSEAFF.